This T cell receptor beta chain is from a study of cytomegalovirus exposure and HLA in healthy donors. Overall study results and limits: In a later analysis, TCR beta V- and J-gene trimming showed a link to a missense DCLRE1C variant. The authors judged a highly shared variant cluster likely a sequencing artifact. A few CMV-associated chains proved CMV antigen-specific in vitro.

Germline V gene sequence: CDR1 LGHNA, CDR2 YNFKEQ. This CDR3 region has 14 residues. V lost 3 bases and J lost 9; bases outside the gene matches: 6. A multiplex PCR was run with 60 Vbeta primers and 13 Jbeta primers. Generated by immunoSEQ multiplex PCR, the TCRdb table keeps only in-frame clones and is missing some. The sample yields over 85,000 clones, less than 85% seen once. Notes on this clone: What it binds is unknown.

The clonotype comes from a man younger than 45 in good health and CMV-seropositive. The J gene is TRBJ2-1, the V gene TRBV4-2; 9 positions match TRBD1. The sample was PBMCs. The CDR3 DNA reads as TGTGCCAGCAGCCAGGGACAGGGTTTCGGTGAGCAGTTCTTC. Translated: CASSQGQGFGEQFF.